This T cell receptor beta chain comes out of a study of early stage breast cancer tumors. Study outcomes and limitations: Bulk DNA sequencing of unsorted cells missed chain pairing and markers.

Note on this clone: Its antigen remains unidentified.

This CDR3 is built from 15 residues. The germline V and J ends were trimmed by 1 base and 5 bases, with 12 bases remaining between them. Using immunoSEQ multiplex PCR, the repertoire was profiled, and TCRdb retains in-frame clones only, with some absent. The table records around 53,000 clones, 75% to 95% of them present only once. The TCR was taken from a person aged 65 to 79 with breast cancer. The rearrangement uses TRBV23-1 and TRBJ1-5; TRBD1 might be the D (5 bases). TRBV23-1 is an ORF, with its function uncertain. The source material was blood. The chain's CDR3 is CASSQLGQGHQPQHF. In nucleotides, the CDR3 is TGCGCCAGCAGTCAATTGGGCCAGGGCCATCAGCCCCAGCATTTT.